Here is one T cell receptor beta chain with its context. Per the study methods: Amplification from reference gene primers served as the basis for estimated nucleated cell counts. The protocol was immunoSEQ multiplex PCR, while the TCRdb copy is restricted to in-frame clones and leaves out a portion. V and J calls and clone size are those listed in that table; D and trimming were worked out from the DNA. The sample includes some 89,000 clones, 70% to 85% of them seen just once. The CDR3 consists of 15 residues. V lost 0 bases, J lost 5 bases, and 12 bases lay in between. Germline CDR1 reads SGDLS; CDR2 reads YYNGEE. This specimen comes from a study of blood T cell repertoires in COVID-19. Study-level information: Sites across the United States, Italy and Spain contributed samples from acute and convalescent COVID-19. PBMCs, B-cell-depleted T cells, or T cells provided the cDNA or gDNA that made up the material.

This chain joins TRBV9 and TRBJ2-1; D is possibly TRBD1 (5 bases). This clonotype originated in a man between 70 and 80 years old with acute or convalescent COVID-19. Sequences were obtained from peripheral blood. The CDR3 DNA sequence: TGTGCCAGCAGCGTAGATGAGGACACCAACAATGAGCAGTTCTTC. Translating gives CASSVDEDTNNEQFF.